This T cell receptor beta chain was sequenced in a study of cytomegalovirus exposure and HLA in healthy donors. Likely unrecorded immune exposures existed in these nominally healthy donors. V was pared by 3 bases and J by 7 bases, with 10 bases of the junction left unmatched. Looked up from germline, CDR1 is SGHDT and CDR2 is YYEEEE. The CDR3 runs to 16 residues. As regards this clone: The antigen is unknown. This CDR3 is also generated by other DNA sequences in the sample.

PCR primers comprised 60 Vbeta and 13 Jbeta primers. Source study methods: An analysis that came later counted 80 million or so unique TCR beta chains, roughly 11 million shared. The method was immunoSEQ multiplex PCR; TCRdb's version includes in-frame clones alone and lacks a portion of them. V, J and clone size were drawn from that table, and D and trimming were deduced from the DNA. The sample consists of approximately 74,000 clones, about 60% of them appearing once. Study-level findings and limits: Researchers reported that a few CMV-associated chains were confirmed in vitro as CMV antigen-specific.

The chain links TRBV5-6 to TRBJ2-1, with 10 bases lining up with TRBD2. This TCR derives from a man under 40 in good health and CMV-seropositive. Sample: PBMCs. The CDR3, as DNA: TGTGCCAGCAGCTCTCCGGGGCTAGCGGGAGTGAATGAGCAGTTCTTC. The encoded protein is CASSSPGLAGVNEQFF. Using reference TRBV5-6 and TRBJ2-1 for the parts outside the CDR3, the full variable domain is DAGVTQSPTHLIKTRGQQVTLRCSPKSGHDTVSWYQQALGQGPQFIFQYYEEEERQRGNFPDRFSGHQFPNYSSELNVNALLLGDSALYLCASSSPGLAGVNEQFFGPGTRLTVL.